This TCR beta chain was found in a study of T-cell memory formation after mild COVID-19. TCRdb reprocessed the 5' RACE reads via MiXCR and lists one record per CDR3 protein. The data hold approximately 290,000 distinct CDR3 sequences, with approximately 16% observed a single time. This clonotype appeared once. Its specificity is unknown. Findings and limits, study-wide: Contracting clones from day 15 to 85 showed balanced CD4/CD8; later expanders favored CD4+.

CDR1 and CDR2 from the germline V gene are LGHNA and YSLEER. This CDR3 is built from 13 residues. Trimming took off 4 bases at V and 5 bases at J, with 11 bases between the two ends. The sequence was collected from a man younger than 35 who had mild COVID-19 (a few samples of this study predate the infection). Cell type and time point are not known. The chain has TRBV4-3 and TRBJ1-1, with D perhaps matching TRBD1 (6 bases). The specimen sequenced was PBMCs or a T cell subset sorted from them (not recorded which). CDR3 coding DNA: TGCGCCAGCAGCCTGGGGGGGCCAACTGAAGCTTTCTTT. It specifies CASSLGGPTEAFF.